This passage covers 5 T cell receptor beta chains from one sample sequenced in a study of cytomegalovirus exposure and HLA in healthy donors. Clones were read by immunoSEQ multiplex PCR, and TCRdb kept only the in-frame ones, dropping some. The sample holds over 100,000 clones; around nine tenths are singletons and the top ten take over 6%. Sample: PBMCs. The source of these receptors is a woman under 30 in good health and CMV-seropositive.

The chain employs TRBV7-2 and TRBJ2-7; 9 bases are a match to TRBD2. Trimming at V came to 5 bases and at J to 2 bases, leaving 10 bases not matched to a gene. CDR1 is SGHTA, CDR2 FQGNSA, per germline. The CDR3 spans 16 residues. DNA for the CDR3: TGTGCCAGCAGCCAAGGGATTAGCGGGGGAACCTACGAGCAGTACTTC. It codes for CASSQGISGGTYEQYF.

The J gene is TRBJ2-7, the V gene TRBV5-3; D may be TRBD1 (6 bases). TRBV5-3 falls under the ORF class, with uncertain function. The CDR3 loop spans 15 amino acids. Trimming shortened V by 7 bases and J by 2 bases, and 19 bases separated the two germline ends. CDR3 amino acids: CARHPISTGPYEQYF. The CDR3 DNA reads TGTGCCAGACACCCTATTTCGACAGGACCCTACGAGCAGTACTTC.

This sequence joins TRBV6-1 and TRBJ1-1, with TRBD1 matching over 9 bases. V gave up 5 bases and J gave up 6 bases; unmatched junction bases: 10. The CDR3 length is 15 residues. Germline V gene data show CDR1 as MNHNS and CDR2 as SASEGT. The CDR3 loop reads CASSKSPGQGAEAFF. CDR3 nucleotide sequence: TGTGCCAGCAGTAAAAGTCCGGGACAGGGAGCTGAAGCTTTCTTT.

The chain combines TRBV7-2 with TRBJ2-7, with a tentative D call TRBD1 (5 bases). This CDR3 region has 13 residues. Trimming pared 5 bases from V and 3 bases from J, leaving 11 bases between. The germline gives CDR1 SGHTA, CDR2 FQGNSA. CDR3 sequence: CASSLRQSYEQYF. CDR3 DNA sequence: TGTGCCAGCAGCCTTCGACAGAGCTACGAGCAGTACTTC. The full variable domain, rest sourced from reference TRBV7-2 and TRBJ2-7, is GAGVSQSPSNKVTEKGKDVELRCDPISGHTALYWYRQSLGQGLEFLIYFQGNSAPDKSGLPSDRFSAERTGGSVSTLTIQRTQQEDSAVYLCASSLRQSYEQYFGPGTRLTVT.

V usage is TRBV28 and J usage is TRBJ1-5; D gene unclear. The CDR3 runs to 11 residues. The V gene lost 4 bases and the J gene lost 13 bases, with 11 bases spanning the gap. The germline CDR1 and CDR2 sequences are MDHEN and SYDVKM. CDR3 sequence: CASSYQDNQHF. The CDR3 nucleotides are TGTGCCAGCAGTTACCAGGATAATCAGCATTTT.